The 11 T cell receptor beta chains below come from one sample, sequenced in a study of T cells in tuberculosis (dated by TCRdb to the late 2010s). Library preparation was by the immunoSEQ multiplex PCR assay. TCRdb retrieved this table from immuneACCESS and kept in-frame rearrangements only. Not all clones are present; in checked studies, unresolved V genes account for under half, and no reason is known for the remainder. The sample table lists 35,000 to 40,000 clones, 90% to 95% of them with a count of one. Together, the top ten hold about an eighth of the sample. The sequencing sample was made of PBMCs. The receptors stem from a donor under 30 with latent tuberculosis or without tuberculosis infection. Some clones in this sample may be carry-over from other donors' samples.

This clone was recorded only once. V and J are TRBV10-3 and TRBJ2-6; no clear D gene. Germline V lookup: CDR1 ENHRY, CDR2 SYGVKD. The CDR3 loop spans 14 amino acids. Trimming shortened V by 6 bases and J by 1 base, and 7 bases separated the two germline ends. CDR3: CAISSGSGANVLTF. CDR3 DNA sequence: TGTGCCATCAGCTCAGGTTCTGGGGCCAACGTCCTGACTTTC.

This clone has a single count. The V and J genes are TRBV5-6 and TRBJ1-2, with D possibly matching TRBD1 (6 bases). Germline CDR1 reads SGHDT; CDR2 reads YYEEEE. V was pared by 4 bases and J by 8 bases, with 21 bases between. There are 15 residues in the CDR3. CDR3 bases: TGTGCCAGCAGCCCGGGCCAGGGGCCAGTCAGGGGCTACACCTTC. As protein: CASSPGQGPVRGYTF.

The rearrangement uses TRBV4-3 and TRBJ1-5, with D maybe TRBD1 (5 bases). Deletions cut 0 bases from V and 4 bases from J, with 16 bases between. The CDR3 is made up of 17 amino acids. Germline lookup yields CDR1 LGHNA and CDR2 YSLEER. The CDR3 DNA is TGCGCCAGCAGCCAAGATTTTGACAGCATCGGGAATCAGCCCCAGCATTTT. It encodes CASSQDFDSIGNQPQHF.

The rearrangement uses TRBV13 and TRBJ2-3; tentative D call: TRBD1 (6 bases). Trimming took off 5 bases at V and 0 bases at J, with 15 bases between the two ends. From germline, CDR1 is PRHDT and CDR2 FYEKMQ (reference sequence). This CDR3 region has 16 residues. The DNA of the CDR3 is TGTGCCAGCAGCCCCCACAGGGCAAGAAGCACAGATACGCAGTATTTT. Translated: CASSPHRARSTDTQYF. The full variable domain, in which reference TRBV13 and TRBJ2-3 provide the parts outside the CDR3, is AAGVIQSPRHLIKEKRETATLKCYPIPRHDTVYWYQQGPGQDPQFLISFYEKMQSDKGSIPDRFSAQQFSDYHSELNMSSLELGDSALYFCASSPHRARSTDTQYFGPGTRLTVL.

The chain combines TRBV20-1 with TRBJ2-7; no clear D. The CDR3 runs to 11 residues. CDR1 is DFQATT, CDR2 SNEGSKA, per germline (reference sequence). Trimming shortened V by 2 bases and J by 4 bases, and 6 bases separated the two germline ends. CDR3 sequence reads: CSARNHYEQYF. The CDR3 nucleotides are TGCAGTGCTAGAAATCATTACGAGCAGTACTTC.

J is TRBJ2-1 and V is TRBV5-1; D is possibly TRBD2 (6 bases). V was trimmed by 0 bases and J by 6 bases, leaving 19 bases between them. Germline V gives CDR1 SGHRS, CDR2 YFSETQ. The CDR3 has 17 residues. CDR3 residues: CASSLDGQGGLGNEQFF. Here the CDR3 DNA reads TGCGCCAGCAGCTTGGACGGTCAGGGAGGTTTGGGCAATGAGCAGTTCTTC.

V and J are TRBV9 and TRBJ2-1; tentative D call: TRBD1 (5 bases). The CDR3 contains 14 residues. CDR1 and CDR2 (germline): SGDLS, YYNGEE. V dropped 0 bases and J dropped 4 bases, with 8 bases sitting between them. The CDR3 loop is CASSVDRTYNEQFF. DNA for the CDR3: TGTGCCAGCAGCGTAGACAGGACATACAATGAGCAGTTCTTC.

CDR3 amino acids: CASSLTGWGMNTEAFF. Here the CDR3 DNA reads TGTGCCAGCAGTCTGACAGGGTGGGGGATGAACACTGAAGCTTTCTTT. V is TRBV21-1 and J is TRBJ1-1; TRBD1, the table's D call, was not compared with the DNA. TRBV21-1 is reported as a pseudogene. This CDR3 is built from 16 residues.

This chain links TRBV19 with TRBJ1-2, with D possibly being TRBD1 (6 bases). The V and J ends lost 9 bases and 2 bases respectively, with 13 bases between them. This CDR3 is built from 13 residues. CDR1 is LNHDA and CDR2 is SQIVND in the germline V gene (reference sequence). The DNA of the CDR3 is TGTGCCAGCAGACAGGCCCTGAACTATGGCTACACCTTC. Amino acid sequence: CASRQALNYGYTF.

V gene TRBV2 combines with J gene TRBJ2-3, with 9 bases fitting TRBD2. The CDR3 consists of 15 residues. The germline CDR1 and CDR2 sequences are SNHLY and FYNNEI. Losses at the gene ends were 4 bases for V and 5 bases for J; bases not matched to a gene: 7. This CDR3 is CASSVKRGVVDTQYF. In DNA form, the CDR3 reads TGTGCCAGCAGTGTTAAGCGGGGGGTTGTAGATACGCAGTATTTT.

The chain combines TRBV7-8 with TRBJ1-2; TRBD1 might be the D (5 bases). The CDR3 spans 14 residues. V was cut by 0 bases and J by 3 bases, with 8 bases left in between. Germline assignment: CDR1 SGHVS and CDR2 FQNEAQ. The CDR3 DNA sequence: TGTGCCAGCAGCTTAGCCGGGGGTGACTATGGCTACACCTTC. This translates into CASSLAGGDYGYTF. The full variable domain, with the rest looked up from reference TRBV7-8 and TRBJ1-2, is GAGVSQSPRYKVAKRGQDVALRCDPISGHVSLFWYQQALGQGPEFLTYFQNEAQLDKSGLPSDRFFAERPEGSVSTLKIQRTQQEDSAVYLCASSLAGGDYGYTFGSGTRLTVV.